A single sample is the source of the 20 T cell receptor beta chains below, sequenced in a study of blood T cell repertoires in COVID-19. The protocol was immunoSEQ multiplex PCR, while the TCRdb copy is restricted to in-frame clones and leaves out a portion. The table includes around 250,000 clones, roughly 86% detected once. Specimen: peripheral blood. The receptors come from a woman aged 60-70 years who had recovered from COVID-19.

There are a few counts of this clone. The chain links TRBV4-1 to TRBJ1-6; the match to TRBD1 covers 9 bases. This CDR3 is 15 amino acids long. V trimming: 3 bases; J trimming: 9 bases; junction bases outside the gene matches: 6. Germline lookup yields CDR1 MGHRA and CDR2 YSYEKL. The CDR3 region is CASSQAGQGGSPLHF. DNA for the CDR3: TGCGCCAGCAGCCAGGCGGGACAGGGCGGTTCACCCCTCCACTTT.

The gene calls are TRBV10-3 and TRBJ1-4, with a weak D call TRBD1 (6 bases). The CDR3 has 16 residues. Between the trimmed V and J ends, which lost 4 bases and 4 bases, there was a span of 16 bases. Germline V lookup: CDR1 ENHRY, CDR2 SYGVKD. The CDR3 sequence is CAISGPPQGDNEKLFF. Written as DNA, the CDR3 is TGTGCCATCAGTGGCCCCCCACAGGGCGATAATGAAAAACTGTTTTTT.

The chain links TRBV6-6 to TRBJ2-7, with a tentative D call TRBD2 (5 bases). Germline V gene data show CDR1 as MNHNY and CDR2 as SVGAGI (reference sequence). The CDR3 is 15 residues long. Deletions cut 2 bases from V and 3 bases from J, with 14 bases between. The CDR3 loop is CASSYAGIRGYEQYF. The CDR3 bases are TGTGCCAGCAGTTACGCGGGTATCCGGGGCTACGAGCAGTACTTC.

This clone has only one observation. The chain employs TRBV24-1 and TRBJ2-7, with D possibly matching TRBD2 (6 bases). The germline V and J ends were trimmed by 4 bases and 6 bases, with 12 bases remaining between them. CDR1 is KGHDR, CDR2 SFDVKD, per germline. This CDR3 has 13 amino acids. CDR3 sequence reads: CATSEGGTVEQYF. For the CDR3, the DNA is TGTGCCACCAGTGAGGGGGGAACCGTCGAGCAGTACTTC.

The CDR3 loop is CASSFGTGASYEQYF. CDR3 nucleotides: TGTGCCAGCAGCTTTGGGACAGGGGCCTCCTACGAGCAGTACTTC. The rearrangement joins TRBV7-9 to TRBJ2-7, with 10 bases identical to TRBD1. The CDR3 consists of 15 residues. With V trimmed by 3 bases and J by 0 bases, 2 bases remained unmatched. CDR1 is SEHNR, CDR2 FQNEAQ, per germline (reference sequence).

The genes are TRBV28 and TRBJ1-5; the match to TRBD1 covers 8 bases. Per germline, CDR1 MDHEN and CDR2 SYDVKM. The CDR3 contains 15 residues. V lost 6 bases and J lost 7; bases outside the gene matches: 11. The DNA for the CDR3 is TGTGCCAGCAGACCCCCGCGACAGGGGCGGCAGCCCCAGCATTTT. Translated: CASRPPRQGRQPQHF. Complete variable domain (other parts from reference TRBV28 and TRBJ1-5): DVKVTQSSRYLVKRTGEKVFLECVQDMDHENMFWYRQDPGLGLRLIYFSYDVKMKEKGDIPEGYSVSREKKERFSLILESASTNQTSMYLCASRPPRQGRQPQHFGDGTRLSIL.

V usage is TRBV21-1 and J usage is TRBJ2-3; TRBD2 was called by the table and not checked on the DNA. TRBV21-1 is reported as a pseudogene. The CDR3 extends over 17 amino acids. CDR3 in amino acids: CASSNSSGGRVSDTQYF. The CDR3 nucleotides are TGTGCCAGCAGCAATAGTTCGGGGGGCAGAGTATCCGATACGCAGTATTTT.

The gene calls are TRBV20-1 and TRBJ2-5; D not certain. This CDR3 has 11 amino acids. The germline CDR1 and CDR2 sequences are DFQATT and SNEGSKA (reference sequence). V lost 0 bases and J lost 7, with 6 bases in between. The CDR3 nucleotides read TGCAGTGCTAGAGATCCCAGGACCCAGTACTTC. As protein: CSARDPRTQYF.

The genes are TRBV6-6 and TRBJ2-7; a weak D match, TRBD1 (6 bases). The V end lost 6 bases, the J end lost 3 bases, and 18 bases lay between the germline ends. Looked up from germline, CDR1 is MNHNY and CDR2 is SVGAGI (reference sequence). CDR3 length: 15 residues. As DNA, the CDR3 is TGTGCCAGCAGGAAACCGGGACAATCAAACTACGAGCAGTACTTC. This encodes CASRKPGQSNYEQYF.

The V call is TRBV18, the J call TRBJ1-6; 7 positions agree with TRBD1. The CDR3 has 17 amino acids. J gave up 6 bases and V 3 bases, and 11 bases lay outside the gene matches. Germline V gene data show CDR1 as KGHSH and CDR2 as LQKENI. The CDR3 sequence: CASSPNSPGTANSPLHF. Written as DNA, the CDR3 is TGTGCCAGCTCACCCAACTCCCCCGGGACAGCTAATTCACCCCTCCACTTT. The variable domain in full, completed from reference TRBV18 and TRBJ1-6, reads NAGVMQNPRHLVRRRGQEARLRCSPMKGHSHVYWYRQLPEEGLKFMVYLQKENIIDESGMPKERFSAEFPKEGPSILRIQQVVRGDSAAYFCASSPNSPGTANSPLHFGNGTRLTVT.

The chain is built from TRBV20-1 and TRBJ1-1; a weak D match, TRBD1 (6 bases). The germline V gene has CDR1 DFQATT and CDR2 SNEGSKA (reference sequence). The CDR3 has 11 residues. Written as DNA, the CDR3 is TGCCTGAACAGGGCGGACACTGAAGCTTTCTTT. Protein: CLNRADTEAFF.

J is TRBJ2-6 and V is TRBV6-4; D call uncertain. V gave up 1 base and J gave up 0 bases, with 10 bases separating them. Per germline, CDR1 MRHNA and CDR2 SNTAGT. The CDR3 length is 17 residues. CDR3 DNA sequence: TGTGCCAGCAGTGACTTCGCCCTTAGCTCTGGGGCCAACGTCCTGACTTTC. Translating it yields CASSDFALSSGANVLTF.

This rearrangement joins TRBV18 to TRBJ1-1; 7 bases map to TRBD1. Germline CDR1 and CDR2: KGHSH and LQKENI. There are 12 residues in the CDR3. J gave up 7 bases and V 4 bases, and 3 bases lay outside the gene matches. This CDR3 is CASSQTGDEAFF. In DNA, the CDR3 is TGTGCCAGCTCACAAACAGGGGATGAAGCTTTCTTT.

The gene calls are TRBV27 and TRBJ2-3; D gene unclear. The CDR3 totals 14 residues. Germline lookup yields CDR1 MNHEY and CDR2 SMNVEV (reference sequence). Trimming left V 4 bases short and J 0 bases short, with 8 bases between. The CDR3 loop is CASSSEWSTDTQYF. CDR3 nucleotide sequence: TGTGCCAGCAGTTCCGAGTGGAGCACAGATACGCAGTATTTT.

This chain connects TRBV20-1 to TRBJ1-2, with no clear D. The V end was cut by 6 bases, the J end by 7 bases, with 12 bases between. CDR3 size: 11 residues. Germline CDR1 DFQATT, CDR2 SNEGSKA (reference sequence). The CDR3: CSAPIWSGYTF. Written as DNA, the CDR3 is TGCAGTGCCCCCATATGGAGTGGCTACACCTTC.

V and J are TRBV7-3 and TRBJ2-6; D is possibly TRBD1 (5 bases). Germline CDR1 SGHTA, CDR2 FQGTGA. V lost 5 bases to trimming and J lost 7 bases, with 12 bases between them. The CDR3 runs 14 residues. The CDR3 protein is CASSTPQGANVLTF. CDR3 bases: TGTGCCAGCAGCACCCCCCAGGGAGCCAACGTCCTGACTTTC.

The chain links TRBV29-1 to TRBJ1-2; D is unclear. This CDR3 has 12 amino acids. Germline CDR1 reads SQVTM; CDR2 reads ANQGSEA. Trimming removed 5 bases at V and 4 bases at J, with 11 bases between. CDR3 DNA: TGCAGCGTTCACCGGGGAGTCTATGGCTACACCTTC. This encodes CSVHRGVYGYTF.

The rearrangement joins TRBV27 to TRBJ1-2, with 11 bases lining up with TRBD1. The CDR3 covers 15 residues. V gave up 1 base and J gave up 8 bases; unmatched junction bases: 6. Germline V gene sequence: CDR1 MNHEY, CDR2 SMNVEV (reference sequence). The CDR3 here is CASSLFGQGAEGYTF. As DNA, the CDR3 is TGTGCCAGCAGTTTATTCGGACAGGGGGCGGAAGGCTACACCTTC.

V and J are TRBV4-3 and TRBJ1-2; 8 nucleotides line up with TRBD1. CDR1 is LGHNA, CDR2 YSLEER, per germline. V lost 4 bases and J lost 4; bases outside the gene matches: 8. The length of the CDR3 is 15 residues. The DNA of the CDR3 is TGCGCCAGCAGCCTCTGGACAGGGCCGGGCTATGGCTACACCTTC. Amino acids: CASSLWTGPGYGYTF.

The chain recombines TRBV7-6 with TRBJ1-3, with 8 bases matching TRBD1. Germline loops: CDR1 SGHVS, CDR2 FNYEAQ. V lost 5 bases to trimming and J lost 4 bases; unmatched junction nucleotides: 7. This CDR3 has 15 amino acids. CDR3 in DNA: TGTGCCAGCAGCATCCGACAGGGGAGGGGAAACACCATATATTTT. Translation gives CASSIRQGRGNTIYF.